This paragraph covers one T cell receptor (beta chain) sequence. As yet, its antigen is unknown. A much larger clone sits a single nucleotide away, making a read error possible. The sample belongs to a study of regulatory T cells in long-lasting Graves disease. Study-wide points: Thyroid tissue went unstudied; only peripheral blood was examined. TRBV28, TRBJ1-2 and TRBJ2-5 emerged as the favored segments in persistent disease.

The CDR3 spans 15 residues. V was shortened by 4 bases and J by 8 bases, with 21 bases between the two germline ends. CDR1 is MDHEN, CDR2 SYDVKM, per germline. HTBI primers from iRepertoire and Arm-PCR of CDR3 regions yielded the TCR beta libraries. One entry per CDR3 protein, called by TCRdb with MiXCR from the multiplex PCR reads. The data contain some 370,000 distinct CDR3 sequences, more than 20% of them singletons. The time point: persistent/refractory GD, antithyroid drugs over 5 years with positive TRAb. With RNA extracted from PBMCs as input, the TCR library was made. Approximately 9 milliliters of peripheral blood went into EDTA tubes.

V and J are TRBV28 and TRBJ2-7; D is possibly TRBD1 or TRBD2 (5 bases each). Material: peripheral blood mononuclear cells (PBMCs), obtained when the disease was refractory, from a patient treated with antithyroid drugs. This TCR came from a female donor with Graves disease. The CDR3 bases are TGTGCCAGCAGTTCTTTAGAGGGCGGACAATACAAGCAGTACTTC. Translating it yields CASSSLEGGQYKQYF.